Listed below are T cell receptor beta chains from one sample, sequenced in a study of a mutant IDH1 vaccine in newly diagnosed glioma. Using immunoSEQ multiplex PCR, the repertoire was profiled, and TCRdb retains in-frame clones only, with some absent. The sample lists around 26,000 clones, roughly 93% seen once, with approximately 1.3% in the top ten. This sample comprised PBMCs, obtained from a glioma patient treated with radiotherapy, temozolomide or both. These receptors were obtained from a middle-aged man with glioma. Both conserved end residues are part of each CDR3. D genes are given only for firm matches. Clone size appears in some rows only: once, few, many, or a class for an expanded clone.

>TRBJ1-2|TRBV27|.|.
CASSLGPGRGYTF
TGTGCCAGCAGTTTGGGTCCAGGGCGGGGCTACACCTTC
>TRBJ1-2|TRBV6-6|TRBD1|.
CASGQDYGYTF
TGTGCCAGTGGACAGGACTATGGCTACACCTTT
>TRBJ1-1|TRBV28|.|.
CASSLRVGLNTEAFF
TGTGCCAGCAGTTTAAGAGTGGGCCTGAACACTGAAGCTTTCTTT
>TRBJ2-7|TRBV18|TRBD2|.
CASSPSGGAGGYEQYF
TGTGCCAGCTCACCATCCGGCGGAGCGGGAGGCTACGAGCAGTACTTC
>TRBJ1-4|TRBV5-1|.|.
CASSLTAIGEKLFF
TGCGCCAGCAGCTTGACAGCAATAGGTGAAAAACTGTTTTTT
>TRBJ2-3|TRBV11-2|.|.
CASSLLRLEGGDTQYF
TGTGCCAGCAGCTTACTCCGACTAGAGGGTGGAGATACGCAGTATTTT
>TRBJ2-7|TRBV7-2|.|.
CASSLAGQTYEQYF
TGTGCCAGCAGCTTAGCAGGCCAGACCTACGAGCAGTACTTC
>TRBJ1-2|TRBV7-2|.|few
CASSFSSNYGYTF
TGTGCCAGCAGCTTTAGTTCTAACTATGGCTACACCTTC
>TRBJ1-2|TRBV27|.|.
CASKASRFYGYTF
TGTGCCAGCAAAGCAAGTAGGTTTTATGGCTACACCTTC
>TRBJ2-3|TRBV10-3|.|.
CAISERPNTDTQYF
TGTGCCATCAGTGAGAGGCCAAACACAGATACGCAGTATTTT
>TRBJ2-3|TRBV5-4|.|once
CASGKDEYTQYF
TGTGCCAGCGGCAAAGACGAATATACGCAGTATTTT
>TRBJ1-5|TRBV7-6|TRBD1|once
CASSLGQGFNQPQHF
TGTGCCAGCAGCTTAGGACAGGGCTTCAATCAGCCCCAGCATTTT
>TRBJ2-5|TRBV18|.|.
CASSSGATIPTQYF
TGTGCCAGCTCGTCGGGAGCCACGATCCCGACCCAGTACTTC
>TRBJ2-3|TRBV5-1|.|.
CASSLPGADTQYF
TGCGCCAGCAGCTTGCCGGGAGCAGATACGCAGTATTTT
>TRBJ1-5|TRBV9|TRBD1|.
CASSKTGNSNQPQHF
TGTGCCAGCAGTAAGACAGGGAATAGCAATCAGCCCCAGCATTTT
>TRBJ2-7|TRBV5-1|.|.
CASSPTGTRLGGYEQYF
TGCGCCAGCAGCCCGACAGGTACCAGGTTGGGCGGCTACGAGCAGTACTTC